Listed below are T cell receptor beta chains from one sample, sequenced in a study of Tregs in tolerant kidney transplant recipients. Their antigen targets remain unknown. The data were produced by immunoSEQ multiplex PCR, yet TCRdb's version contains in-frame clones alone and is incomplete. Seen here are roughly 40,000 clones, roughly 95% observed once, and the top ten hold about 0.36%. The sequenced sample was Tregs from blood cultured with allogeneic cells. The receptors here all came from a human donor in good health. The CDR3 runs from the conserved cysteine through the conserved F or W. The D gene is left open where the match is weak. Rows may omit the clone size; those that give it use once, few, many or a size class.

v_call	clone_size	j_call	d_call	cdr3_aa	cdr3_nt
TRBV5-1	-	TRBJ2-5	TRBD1	CASSRRQGGETQYF	TGCGCCAGCAGCCGAAGACAGGGGGGCGAGACCCAGTACTTC
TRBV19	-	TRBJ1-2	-	CASSPGRKIWGYTF	TGTGCCAGTAGCCCGGGACGGAAGATATGGGGCTACACCTTC
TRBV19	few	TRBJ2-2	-	CASSTSLGELFF	TGTGCCAGTAGCACCTCCCTCGGGGAGCTGTTTTTT
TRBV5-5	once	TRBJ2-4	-	CASSKPTGQGNIQYF	TGTGCCAGCAGCAAACCGACAGGCCAAGGAAACATTCAGTACTTC
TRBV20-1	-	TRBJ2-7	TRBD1	CSAYRGLEQYF	TGCAGTGCTTACAGGGGGTTGGAGCAGTACTTC
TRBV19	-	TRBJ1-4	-	CASSTTGAGEKLFF	TGTGCCAGTAGTACCACGGGGGCAGGCGAAAAACTGTTTTTT
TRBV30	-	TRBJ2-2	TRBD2	CAWGREWSGELFF	TGTGCCTGGGGGCGGGAGTGGAGCGGGGAGCTGTTTTTT
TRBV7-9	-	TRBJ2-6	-	CASSLVRDNSGANVLTF	TGTGCCAGCAGCTTAGTTAGGGACAACTCTGGGGCCAACGTCCTGACTTTC
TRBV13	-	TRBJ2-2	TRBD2	CASSPLRFRAGGNTGELFF	TGTGCCAGCAGCCCGCTCCGATTCCGAGCGGGGGGGAACACCGGGGAGCTGTTTTTT
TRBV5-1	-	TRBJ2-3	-	CASSLAGTSTDTQYF	TGCGCCAGCAGCTTGGCAGGGACTAGCACAGATACGCAGTATTTT
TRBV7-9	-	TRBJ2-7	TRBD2	CASSAGLAPYEQYF	TGTGCCAGCAGCGCCGGACTAGCGCCCTACGAGCAGTACTTC
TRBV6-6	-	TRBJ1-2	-	CASRDPGNYGYTF	TGTGCCAGCAGGGACCCTGGGAACTATGGCTACACCTTC
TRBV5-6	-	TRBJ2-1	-	CASRFGYNEQFF	TGTGCCAGCAGGTTCGGGTACAATGAGCAGTTCTTC
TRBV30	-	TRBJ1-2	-	CAWSVYQSGGYTF	TGTGCCTGGAGTGTATATCAGTCTGGAGGCTACACCTTC
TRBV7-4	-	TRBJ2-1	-	CASSSPYWSSYNEQFF	TGTGCCAGCAGCTCCCCTTACTGGAGCTCCTACAATGAGCAGTTCTTC
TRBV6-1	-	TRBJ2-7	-	CASSPQDRVTYEQYF	TGTGCCAGCAGTCCTCAGGACAGAGTCACCTACGAGCAGTACTTC
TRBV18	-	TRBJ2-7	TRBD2	CASSPPEGLAGTTYEQYF	TGTGCCAGCTCACCCCCCGAAGGGTTAGCGGGGACGACCTACGAGCAGTACTTC